What follows is one T cell receptor beta chain and its context. The antigen is undetermined. This record comes from a study of cytomegalovirus exposure and HLA in healthy donors. General observations from the study: Testing in vitro showed a few CMV-associated chains specific for CMV antigens. Later analysis identified about 17,000 TCR beta sequences associated with HLA alleles, using a false discovery rate threshold of 0.05.

Primers for the PCR totalled 60 Vbeta and 13 Jbeta. Assay: immunoSEQ multiplex PCR; the TCRdb copy retains only in-frame clones and omits some. This table has around 200,000 clones, around four fifths appearing once. The sample comprised PBMCs. The sequence was collected from a young woman in good health and CMV-seronegative.

The CDR3 protein is CAWRNVGRNSYNEQFF. CDR3 DNA sequence: TGTGCCTGGAGGAACGTCGGGAGAAACTCCTACAATGAGCAGTTCTTC. The chain is built from TRBV30 and TRBJ2-1; the D gene is possibly TRBD2 (6 bases). The CDR3 loop spans 16 amino acids. V shed 3 bases and J shed 0 bases, with 15 bases lying between them. CDR1 is GTSNPN, CDR2 SVGIG, per germline (reference sequence).